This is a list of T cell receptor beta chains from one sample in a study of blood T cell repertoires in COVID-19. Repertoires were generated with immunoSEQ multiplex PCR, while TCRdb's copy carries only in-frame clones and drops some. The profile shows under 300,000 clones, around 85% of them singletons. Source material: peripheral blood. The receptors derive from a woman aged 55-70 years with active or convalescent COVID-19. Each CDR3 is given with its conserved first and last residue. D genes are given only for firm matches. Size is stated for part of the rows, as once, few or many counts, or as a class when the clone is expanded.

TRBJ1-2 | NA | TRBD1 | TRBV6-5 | CASSRDRDNGYTF | TGTGCCAGCAGTCGGGACAGGGATAATGGCTACACCTTC
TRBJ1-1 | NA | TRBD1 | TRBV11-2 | CASSLVVGMRQGLTEAFF | TGTGCCAGCAGCTTAGTAGTAGGGATGAGACAGGGTCTTACTGAAGCTTTCTTT
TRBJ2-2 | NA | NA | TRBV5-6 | CASSLIEKSMAGELFF | TGTGCCAGCAGCTTGATCGAAAAGAGCATGGCCGGGGAGCTGTTTTTT
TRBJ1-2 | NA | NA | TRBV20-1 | CSASPAETDGGYTF | TGCAGTGCTAGTCCTGCTGAGACAGACGGTGGCTACACCTTC
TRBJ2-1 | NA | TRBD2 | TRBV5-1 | CASSRLGLAGGYNEQFF | TGCGCCAGCAGTAGGCTAGGACTAGCGGGGGGATACAATGAGCAGTTCTTC
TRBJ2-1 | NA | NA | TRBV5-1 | CASSLEVGGHNEQFF | TGCGCCAGCAGCTTGGAGGTGGGGGGTCACAATGAGCAGTTCTTC
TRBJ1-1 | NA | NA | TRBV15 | CATSRVSNTEAFF | TGTGCCACCAGCAGAGTCTCCAACACTGAAGCTTTCTTT
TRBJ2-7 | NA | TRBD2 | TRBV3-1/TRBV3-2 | CASSQLLPGTSGHFKSYEQYF | TGTGCCAGCAGCCAACTACTCCCAGGGACTAGCGGGCATTTTAAATCCTACGAGCAGTACTTC
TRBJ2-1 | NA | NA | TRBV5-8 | CASSFGTSTYNEQFF | TGTGCCAGCAGCTTCGGGACTTCCACCTACAATGAGCAGTTCTTC
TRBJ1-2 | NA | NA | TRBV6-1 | CASSEIYGYTF | TGTGCCAGCAGTGAAATCTACGGCTACACCTTC
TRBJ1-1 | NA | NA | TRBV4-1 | CASSQDRSGVGNTEAFF | TGCGCCAGCAGCCAAGATCGATCGGGGGTGGGGAACACTGAAGCTTTCTTT
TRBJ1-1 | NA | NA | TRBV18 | CASSPSQVSFMNTEAFF | TGTGCCAGCTCACCGAGTCAGGTATCATTCATGAACACTGAAGCTTTCTTT
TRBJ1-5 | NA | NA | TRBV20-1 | CSASPRHPRGLMDSNQPQHF | TGCAGTGCTAGTCCTCGCCACCCAAGGGGGTTGATGGATAGCAATCAGCCCCAGCATTTT
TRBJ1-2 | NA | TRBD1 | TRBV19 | CASSIDTGAGYTF | TGTGCCAGTAGTATAGATACAGGGGCTGGCTACACCTTC
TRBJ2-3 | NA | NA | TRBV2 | CASLRVAWTDTQYF | TGTGCCAGCTTGCGGGTAGCTTGGACAGATACGCAGTATTTT
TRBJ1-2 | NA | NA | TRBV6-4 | CASSPGRGDYGYTF | TGTGCCAGCAGTCCCGGCAGGGGCGACTATGGCTACACCTTC
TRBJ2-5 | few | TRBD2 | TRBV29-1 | CSVVGREFGETQYF | TGCAGCGTTGTAGGGCGGGAGTTTGGGGAGACCCAGTACTTC
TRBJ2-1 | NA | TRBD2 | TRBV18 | CASSSGLAEVNEQFF | TGTGCCAGCTCATCGGGACTAGCGGAAGTCAATGAGCAGTTCTTC
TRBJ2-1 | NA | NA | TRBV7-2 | CASSLQGPLNYNEQFF | TGTGCCAGCAGCTTACAGGGGCCCCTAAACTACAATGAGCAGTTCTTC
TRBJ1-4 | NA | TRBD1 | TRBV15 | CAIGQGRLGKLFF | TGTGCCATTGGACAGGGACGGTTAGGAAAACTGTTTTTT
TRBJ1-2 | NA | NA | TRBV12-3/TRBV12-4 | CASSPVASYGYTF | TGTGCCAGCAGTCCCGTCGCGAGCTATGGCTACACCTTC
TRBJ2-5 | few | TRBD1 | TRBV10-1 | CASSEWTGGTQYF | TGCGCCAGCAGTGAGTGGACAGGGGGGACCCAGTACTTC
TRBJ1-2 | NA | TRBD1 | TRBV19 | CASSIRQGAAYYGYTF | TGTGCCAGTAGTATAAGACAGGGGGCCGCGTACTATGGCTACACCTTC
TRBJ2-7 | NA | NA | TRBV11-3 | CASSPPGHRAYEQYF | TGTGCCAGCAGCCCTCCGGGACATAGAGCCTACGAGCAGTACTTC
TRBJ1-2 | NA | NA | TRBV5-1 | CASSPGSGDGYTF | TGCGCCAGCAGCCCTGGGTCCGGGGATGGCTACACCTTC
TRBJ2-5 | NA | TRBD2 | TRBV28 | CASSSRGGRETQYF | TGTGCCAGCAGCTCACGGGGGGGCCGGGAGACCCAGTACTTC
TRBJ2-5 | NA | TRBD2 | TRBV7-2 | CASSVIGAGGFETQYF | TGTGCCAGCAGCGTAATCGGAGCGGGGGGGTTCGAGACCCAGTACTTC
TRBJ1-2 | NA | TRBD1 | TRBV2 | CASSAVPNRGQGYTF | TGTGCCAGCAGTGCCGTACCTAACAGGGGGCAAGGCTACACCTTC
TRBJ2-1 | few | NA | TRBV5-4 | CASRGAASYNEQFF | TGTGCCAGCAGGGGGGCGGCCTCCTACAATGAGCAGTTCTTC
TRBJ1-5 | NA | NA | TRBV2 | CASSRSLETQPQHF | TGTGCCAGCAGTCGAAGTCTGGAGACTCAGCCCCAGCATTTT
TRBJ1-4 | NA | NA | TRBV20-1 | CSASKDFNEKLFF | TGCAGTGCTAGTAAGGACTTTAATGAAAAACTGTTTTTT
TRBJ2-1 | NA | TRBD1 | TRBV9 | CASRPGTEYNEQFF | TGTGCCAGCAGACCCGGGACAGAATACAATGAGCAGTTCTTC
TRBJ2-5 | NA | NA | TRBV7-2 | CASSFSGGGGARETQYF | TGTGCCAGCAGCTTCAGTGGGGGCGGGGGAGCCCGGGAGACCCAGTACTTC
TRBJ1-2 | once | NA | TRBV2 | CATSGGTYGYTF | TGTGCCACCTCGGGGGGAACGTATGGCTACACCTTC
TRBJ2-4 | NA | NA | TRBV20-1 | CSASAGNIQYF | TGCAGTGCTAGTGCCGGGAACATTCAGTACTTC
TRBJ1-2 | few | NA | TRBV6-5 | CASSRGAEGYTF | TGTGCCAGCAGCCGCGGGGCGGAAGGCTACACCTTC
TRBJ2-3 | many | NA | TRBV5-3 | CARFRGTTDTQYF | TGTGCCAGATTTCGCGGGACTACAGATACGCAGTATTTT
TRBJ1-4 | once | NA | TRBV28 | CASSFEFIPSTTNEKLFF | TGTGCCAGCAGTTTTGAGTTTATCCCAAGCACAACTAATGAAAAACTGTTTTTT
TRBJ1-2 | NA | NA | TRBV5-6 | CASSLQTQGGGYGYTF | TGTGCCAGCAGCTTGCAGACGCAGGGCGGTGGCTATGGCTACACCTTC